The present entry profiles one T cell receptor beta chain with its context. The antigen remains undetermined. The amount of total RNA extracted per sample was at least 5 micrograms. A second about 7 to 11 cycle PCR used barcoded and J-beta primers. Each cDNA molecule carried a tag from a template-switch adaptor that contained 12 random nucleotides. TCRdb processed the 5' RACE reads anew with MiXCR; each CDR3 protein has one entry. The table includes 650,000 to 700,000 distinct CDR3 sequences, approximately 52% detected once. This sample was taken from a study of blood T cells in healthy people across ages. The study's findings and limits: A strong correlation was seen between TCR beta diversity and naive T cell percentage.

The CDR3 consists of 14 residues. Trimming stripped 4 bases from V and 1 base from J, with 11 bases between. Germline CDR1 is MGHRA and CDR2 is YSYEKL. V usage is TRBV4-1 and J usage is TRBJ2-7, with D uncertain. This clonotype was sampled from a woman older than 75 in good health. Source material: blood. As DNA, the CDR3 is TGCGCCAGCAGCCCCCAGGAGCCTTCCTACGAGCAGTACTTC. It is translated as CASSPQEPSYEQYF.